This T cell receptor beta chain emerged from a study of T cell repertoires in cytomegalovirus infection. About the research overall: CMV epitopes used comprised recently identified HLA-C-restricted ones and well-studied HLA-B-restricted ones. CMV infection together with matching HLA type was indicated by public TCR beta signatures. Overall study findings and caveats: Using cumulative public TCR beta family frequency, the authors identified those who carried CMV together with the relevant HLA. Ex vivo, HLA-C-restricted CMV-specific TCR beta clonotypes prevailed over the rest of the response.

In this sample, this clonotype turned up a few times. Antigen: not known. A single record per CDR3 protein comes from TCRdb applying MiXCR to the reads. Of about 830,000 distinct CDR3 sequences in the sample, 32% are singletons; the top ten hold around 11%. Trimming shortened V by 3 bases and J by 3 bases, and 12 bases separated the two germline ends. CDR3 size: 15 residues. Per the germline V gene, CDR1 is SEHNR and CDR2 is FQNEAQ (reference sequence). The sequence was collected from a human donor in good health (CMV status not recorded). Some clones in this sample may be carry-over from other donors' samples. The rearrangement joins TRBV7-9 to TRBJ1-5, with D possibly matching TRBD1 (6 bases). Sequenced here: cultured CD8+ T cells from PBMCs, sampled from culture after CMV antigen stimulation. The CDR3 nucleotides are TGTGCCAGCAGCTTGGAAGGACAGCTCAATCAGCCCCAGCATTTT. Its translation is CASSLEGQLNQPQHF.